This T cell receptor (beta chain) was documented in a study of OX40 agonist ivuxolimab in advanced cancers. The wider study: A mean age of approximately 60 years, range about 23 to 80, was recorded, and 82.7% were male.

Germline CDR1 SQVTM, CDR2 ANQGSEA. Trimming cost V 6 bases and J 7 bases; bases outside gene matches: 6. The length of the CDR3 is 12 residues. Sequencing was performed with immunoSEQ multiplex PCR; in TCRdb, only in-frame clones are kept and a portion is missing. Of about 46,000 clones listed, approximately 71% were seen once; the top ten hold roughly 3%. The chain is built from TRBV29-1 and TRBJ2-7; 10 bases match TRBD2. The receptor comes from an adult with an advanced solid tumor such as melanoma, head and neck, liver or kidney cancer. The specimen comprised CD4+ or CD8+ T cells sorted from blood, sampled in a trial of the OX40 agonist ivuxolimab. CDR3 loop: CSVASGSREQYF. Here the CDR3 DNA reads TGCAGCGTAGCTAGCGGGAGTCGAGAGCAGTACTTC.